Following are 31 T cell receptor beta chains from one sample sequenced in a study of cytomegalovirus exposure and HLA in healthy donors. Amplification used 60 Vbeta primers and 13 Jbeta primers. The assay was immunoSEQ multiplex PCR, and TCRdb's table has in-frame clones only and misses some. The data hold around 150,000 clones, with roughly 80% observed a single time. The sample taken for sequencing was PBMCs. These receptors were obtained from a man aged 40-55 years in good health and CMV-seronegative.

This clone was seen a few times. CDR3 bases: TGTGCCAGCAGCGGACCCGGGAAAAGGGATGAAAAACTGTTTTTT. It specifies CASSGPGKRDEKLFF. This chain links TRBV9 with TRBJ1-4; unclear D gene. The CDR3 spans 15 residues. Trimming cost V 3 bases and J 6 bases, with 15 bases left between them. CDR1 is SGDLS and CDR2 is YYNGEE in the germline V gene.

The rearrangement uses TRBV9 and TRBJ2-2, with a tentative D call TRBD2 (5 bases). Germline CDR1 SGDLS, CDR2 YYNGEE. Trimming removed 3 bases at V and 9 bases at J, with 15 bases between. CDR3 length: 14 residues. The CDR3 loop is CASSEAQGSRELFF. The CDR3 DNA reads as TGTGCCAGCAGCGAAGCCCAAGGGAGCAGGGAGCTGTTTTTT.

The CDR3 nucleotides are TGTGCCAGCAGCTTAGTATTCGGGACAGGGGCCTACAATGAGCAGTTCTTC. This encodes CASSLVFGTGAYNEQFF. The chain combines TRBV7-6 with TRBJ2-1; 10 nucleotides agree with TRBD1. Germline CDR1 and CDR2: SGHVS and FNYEAQ. The CDR3 loop spans 17 amino acids. V lost 1 base to trimming and J lost 2 bases; unmatched junction nucleotides: 5.

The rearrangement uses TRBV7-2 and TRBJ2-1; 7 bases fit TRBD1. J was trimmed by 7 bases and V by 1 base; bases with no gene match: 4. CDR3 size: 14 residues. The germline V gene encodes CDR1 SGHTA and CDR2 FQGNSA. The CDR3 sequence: CASSLVGGYNEQFF. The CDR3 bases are TGTGCCAGCAGCTTAGTAGGGGGCTATAATGAGCAGTTCTTC.

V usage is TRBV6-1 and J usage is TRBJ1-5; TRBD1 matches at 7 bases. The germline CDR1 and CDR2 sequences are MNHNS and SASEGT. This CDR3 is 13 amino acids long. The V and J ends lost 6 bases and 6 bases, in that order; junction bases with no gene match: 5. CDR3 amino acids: CASSGTVVQPQHF. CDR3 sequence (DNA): TGTGCCAGCAGCGGGACAGTGGTTCAGCCCCAGCATTTT.

The CDR3 DNA is TGTGCCAGTACAGTCGCTTTCAATCAGCCCCAGCATTTT. It is translated as CASTVAFNQPQHF. The rearrangement uses TRBV19 and TRBJ1-5; D ambiguous. Germline CDR1 and CDR2: LNHDA and SQIVND (reference sequence). Trimming left V 7 bases short and J 3 bases short, with 10 bases between. The CDR3 covers 13 residues. Looking up the rest from reference TRBV19 and TRBJ1-5 gives the full variable domain: DGGITQSPKYLFRKEGQNVTLSCEQNLNHDAMYWYRQDPGQGLRLIYYSQIVNDFQKGDIAEGYSVSREKKESFPLTVTSAQKNPTAFYLCASTVAFNQPQHFGDGTRLSIL.

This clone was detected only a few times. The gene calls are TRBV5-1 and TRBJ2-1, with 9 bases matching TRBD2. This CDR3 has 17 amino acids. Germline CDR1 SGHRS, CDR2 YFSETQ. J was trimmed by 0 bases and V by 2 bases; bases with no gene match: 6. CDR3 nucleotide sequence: TGCGCCAGCAGCTTTTTAGCGGGGGTCAGCTCCTACAATGAGCAGTTCTTC. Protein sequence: CASSFLAGVSSYNEQFF.

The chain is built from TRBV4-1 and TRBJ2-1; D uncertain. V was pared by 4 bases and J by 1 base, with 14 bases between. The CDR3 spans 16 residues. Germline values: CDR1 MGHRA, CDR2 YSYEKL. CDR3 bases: TGCGCCAGCAGCCGGTTAGAATTTAGTTCCTACAATGAGCAGTTCTTC. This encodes CASSRLEFSSYNEQFF.

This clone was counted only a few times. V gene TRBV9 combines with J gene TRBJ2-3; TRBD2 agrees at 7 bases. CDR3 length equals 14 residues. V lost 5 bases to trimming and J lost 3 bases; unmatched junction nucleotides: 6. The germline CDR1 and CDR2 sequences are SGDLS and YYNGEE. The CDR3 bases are TGTGCCAGCAGGGATTCCGGGGGGACAGATACGCAGTATTTT. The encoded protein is CASRDSGGTDTQYF.

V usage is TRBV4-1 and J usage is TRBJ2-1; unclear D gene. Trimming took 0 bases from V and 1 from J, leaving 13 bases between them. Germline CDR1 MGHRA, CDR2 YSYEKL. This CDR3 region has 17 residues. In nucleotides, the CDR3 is TGCGCCAGCAGCCAAGATCTGACTCCTGGGTCCTACAATGAGCAGTTCTTC. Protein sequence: CASSQDLTPGSYNEQFF.

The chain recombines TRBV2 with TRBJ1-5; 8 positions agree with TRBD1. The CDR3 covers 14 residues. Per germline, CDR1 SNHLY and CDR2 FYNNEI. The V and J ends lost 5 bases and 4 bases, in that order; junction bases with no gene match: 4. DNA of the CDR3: TGTGCCAGCAGTTCTACAGGGGGGAATCAGCCCCAGCATTTT. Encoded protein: CASSSTGGNQPQHF.

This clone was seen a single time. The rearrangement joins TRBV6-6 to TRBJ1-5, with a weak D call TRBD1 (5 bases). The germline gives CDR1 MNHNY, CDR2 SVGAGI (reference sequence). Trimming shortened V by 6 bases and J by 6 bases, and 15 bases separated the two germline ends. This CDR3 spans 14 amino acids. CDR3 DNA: TGTGCCAGCAGCCCCGTAGGGGTCGGTCAGCCCCAGCATTTT. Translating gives CASSPVGVGQPQHF.

CDR3 bases: TGTGCCAGCAGCTCTCAAACAGGCATCTCCTACGAGCAGTACTTC. This sequence encodes CASSSQTGISYEQYF. The rearrangement uses TRBV9 and TRBJ2-7; a weak D match, TRBD1 (5 bases). Between the trimmed V and J ends, which lost 4 bases and 0 bases, there was a span of 14 bases. This CDR3 spans 15 amino acids. In germline, CDR1 is SGDLS, CDR2 YYNGEE.

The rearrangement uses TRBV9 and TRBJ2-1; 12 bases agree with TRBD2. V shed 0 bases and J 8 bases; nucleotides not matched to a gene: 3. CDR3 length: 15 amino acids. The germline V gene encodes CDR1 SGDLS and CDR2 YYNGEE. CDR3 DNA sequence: TGTGCCAGCAGCGTAGGGCTAGCGGGGGGGCATGAGCAGTTCTTC. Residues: CASSVGLAGGHEQFF.

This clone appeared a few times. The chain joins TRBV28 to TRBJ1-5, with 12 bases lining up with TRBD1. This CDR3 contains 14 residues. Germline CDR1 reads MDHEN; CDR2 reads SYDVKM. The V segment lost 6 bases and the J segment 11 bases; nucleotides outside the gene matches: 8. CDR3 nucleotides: TGTGCCAGCAGCCGGGACAGGGGGCTCCGGGCCCAGCATTTT. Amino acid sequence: CASSRDRGLRAQHF.

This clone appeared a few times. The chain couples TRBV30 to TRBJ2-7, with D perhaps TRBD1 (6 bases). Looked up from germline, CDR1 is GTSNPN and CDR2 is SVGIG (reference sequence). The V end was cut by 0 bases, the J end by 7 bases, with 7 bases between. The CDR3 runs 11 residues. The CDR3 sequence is CAWSVGGEQYF. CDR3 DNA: TGTGCCTGGAGTGTAGGGGGAGAGCAGTACTTC. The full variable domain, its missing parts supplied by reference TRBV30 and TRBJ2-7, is SQTIHQWPATLVQPVGSPLSLECTVEGTSNPNLYWYRQAAGRGLQLLFYSVGIGQISSEVPQNLSASRPQDRQFILSSKKLLLSDSGFYLCAWSVGGEQYFGPGTRLTVT.

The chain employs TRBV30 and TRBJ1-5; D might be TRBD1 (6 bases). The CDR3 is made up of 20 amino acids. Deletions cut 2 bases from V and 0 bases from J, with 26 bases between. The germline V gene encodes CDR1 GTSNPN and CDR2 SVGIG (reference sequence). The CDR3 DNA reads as TGTGCCTGGAGTCTCCAAACCGACAGGATCTCTGGTTATAGCAATCAGCCCCAGCATTTT. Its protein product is CAWSLQTDRISGYSNQPQHF.

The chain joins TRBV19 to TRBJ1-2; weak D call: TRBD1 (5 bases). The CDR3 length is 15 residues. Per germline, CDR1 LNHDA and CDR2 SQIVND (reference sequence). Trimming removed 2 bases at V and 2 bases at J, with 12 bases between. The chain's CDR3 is CASSISQALNYGYTF. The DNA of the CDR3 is TGTGCCAGTAGTATATCACAGGCCTTAAACTATGGCTACACCTTC.

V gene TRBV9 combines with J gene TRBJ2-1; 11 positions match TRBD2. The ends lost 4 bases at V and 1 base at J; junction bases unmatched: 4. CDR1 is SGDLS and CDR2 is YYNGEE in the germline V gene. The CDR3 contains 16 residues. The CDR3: CASSPRLAGSYNEQFF. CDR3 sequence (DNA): TGTGCCAGCAGCCCGCGACTAGCGGGATCCTACAATGAGCAGTTCTTC.

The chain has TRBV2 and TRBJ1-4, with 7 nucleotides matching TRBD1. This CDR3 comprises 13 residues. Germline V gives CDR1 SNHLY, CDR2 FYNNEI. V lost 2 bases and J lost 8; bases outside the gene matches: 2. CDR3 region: CASSEKDREKLFF. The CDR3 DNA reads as TGTGCCAGCAGTGAAAAGGACAGGGAAAAACTGTTTTTT.

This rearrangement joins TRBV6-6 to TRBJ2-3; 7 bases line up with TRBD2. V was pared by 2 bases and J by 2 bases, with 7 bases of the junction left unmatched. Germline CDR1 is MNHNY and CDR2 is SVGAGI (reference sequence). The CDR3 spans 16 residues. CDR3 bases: TGTGCCAGCAGTTACGGAAGCGGGGTTTCCACAGATACGCAGTATTTT. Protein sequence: CASSYGSGVSTDTQYF.

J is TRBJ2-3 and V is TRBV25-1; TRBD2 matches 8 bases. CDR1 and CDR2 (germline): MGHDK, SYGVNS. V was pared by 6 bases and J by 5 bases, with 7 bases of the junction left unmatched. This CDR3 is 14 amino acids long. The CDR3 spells CASSTELAVDTQYF. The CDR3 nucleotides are TGTGCCAGCAGCACGGAACTAGCGGTAGATACGCAGTATTTT.

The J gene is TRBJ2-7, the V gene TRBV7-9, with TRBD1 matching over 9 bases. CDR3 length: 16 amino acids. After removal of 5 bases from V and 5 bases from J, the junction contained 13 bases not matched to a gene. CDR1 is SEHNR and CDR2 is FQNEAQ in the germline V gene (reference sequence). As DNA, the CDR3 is TGTGCCAGCAGCCCCCCTTTTAGACAGGGGGTGCACGAGCAGTACTTC. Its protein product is CASSPPFRQGVHEQYF.

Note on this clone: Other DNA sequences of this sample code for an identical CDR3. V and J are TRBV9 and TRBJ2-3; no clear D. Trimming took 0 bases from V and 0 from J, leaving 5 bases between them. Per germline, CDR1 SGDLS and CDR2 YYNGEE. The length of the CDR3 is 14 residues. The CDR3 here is CASSVVGSTDTQYF. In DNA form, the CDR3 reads TGTGCCAGCAGCGTAGTCGGGAGCACAGATACGCAGTATTTT.

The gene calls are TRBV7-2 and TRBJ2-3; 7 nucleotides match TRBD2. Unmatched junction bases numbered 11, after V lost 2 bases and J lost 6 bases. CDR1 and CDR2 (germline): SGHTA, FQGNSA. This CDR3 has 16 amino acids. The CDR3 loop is CASSLYVPGGGDTQYF. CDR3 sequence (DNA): TGTGCCAGCAGCTTATACGTTCCGGGGGGAGGGGATACGCAGTATTTT.

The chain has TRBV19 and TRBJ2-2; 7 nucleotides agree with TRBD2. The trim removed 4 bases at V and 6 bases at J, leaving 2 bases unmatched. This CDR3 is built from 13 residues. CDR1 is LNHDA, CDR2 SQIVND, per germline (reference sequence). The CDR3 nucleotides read TGTGCCAGTAGTAGGGAGGGGCCCGGGGAGCTGTTTTTT. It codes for CASSREGPGELFF.

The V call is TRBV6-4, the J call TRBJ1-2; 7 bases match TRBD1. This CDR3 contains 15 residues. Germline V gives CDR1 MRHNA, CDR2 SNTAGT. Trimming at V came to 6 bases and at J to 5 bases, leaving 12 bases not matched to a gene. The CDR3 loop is CASRSGTGDQYGYTF. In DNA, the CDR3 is TGTGCCAGCAGATCGGGTACAGGGGATCAGTATGGCTACACCTTC.

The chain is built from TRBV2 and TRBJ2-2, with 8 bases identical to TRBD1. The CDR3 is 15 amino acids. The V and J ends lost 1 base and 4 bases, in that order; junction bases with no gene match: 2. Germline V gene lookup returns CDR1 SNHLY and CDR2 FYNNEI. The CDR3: CASSEVRGRTGELFF. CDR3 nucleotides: TGTGCCAGCAGTGAAGTCAGGGGGCGCACCGGGGAGCTGTTTTTT.

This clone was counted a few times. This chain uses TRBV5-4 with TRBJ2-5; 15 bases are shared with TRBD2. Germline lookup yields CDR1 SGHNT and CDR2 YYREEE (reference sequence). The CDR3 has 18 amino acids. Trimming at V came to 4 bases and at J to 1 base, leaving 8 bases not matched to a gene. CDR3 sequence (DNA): TGTGCCAGCAGCACCTATGGGACTAGCGGGGGGTTCCAAGAGACCCAGTACTTC. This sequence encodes CASSTYGTSGGFQETQYF.

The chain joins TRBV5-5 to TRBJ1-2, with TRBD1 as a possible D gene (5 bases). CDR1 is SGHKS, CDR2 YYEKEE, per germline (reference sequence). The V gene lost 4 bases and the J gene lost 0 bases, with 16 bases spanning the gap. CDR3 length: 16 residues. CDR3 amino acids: CASSPQGGATNYGYTF. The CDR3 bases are TGTGCCAGCAGCCCCCAGGGAGGGGCAACTAACTATGGCTACACCTTC.

The CDR3 DNA follows: TGCGCCAGCAGCCAAGAACCGGAAGAGACCCAGTACTTC. Protein product: CASSQEPEETQYF. The chain joins TRBV4-3 to TRBJ2-5; D is ambiguous. The CDR3 is made up of 13 amino acids. Between the trimmed V and J ends, which lost 0 bases and 3 bases, there was a span of 5 bases. CDR1 is LGHNA and CDR2 is YSLEER in the germline V gene.